This TCR beta chain was found in a study of T cell repertoires in cytomegalovirus infection. Whole-study findings and limits: The study identified carriers of CMV plus the relevant HLA from cumulative public TCR beta family frequency.

Germline V gene sequence: CDR1 ENHRY, CDR2 SYGVKD. The V and J ends lost 10 bases and 2 bases respectively, with 14 bases between them. This CDR3 comprises 13 residues. A note on this clonotype: The antigen is unknown.

TCRdb re-analysed the reads in MiXCR, keeping a single row per CDR3 protein. Seen here are about 280,000 distinct CDR3 sequences, 20% to 25% observed once, and the top ten hold around 20%. V and J are TRBV10-3 and TRBJ1-2; no firm D call. Sequencing used cultured PBMCs, obtained from culture after CMV antigen stimulation. This TCR derives from a human donor in good health (CMV status not recorded). Some clones in this sample may be carry-over from other donors' samples. The CDR3: CARSAGENYGYTF. Here the CDR3 DNA reads TGTGCCAGAAGCGCCGGGGAGAACTATGGCTACACCTTC.